This T cell receptor beta chain is drawn from a study of blood T cell repertoires in COVID-19. The CDR3 extends over 15 amino acids. Germline V CDR1 and CDR2: SEHNR, FQNEAQ (reference sequence). The V and J ends lost 0 bases and 3 bases respectively, with 11 bases between them. Profiling relied on immunoSEQ multiplex PCR, and the TCRdb table lists in-frame clones only, not all of them. The sample carries 300,000 to 350,000 clones, roughly 86% recorded once. The TCR sequence derives from an older woman with COVID-19, enrolled during active disease. Sequenced input: peripheral blood. The rearrangement joins TRBV7-9 to TRBJ1-1, with D possibly being TRBD1 (6 bases). The CDR3 DNA sequence: TGTGCCAGCAGCTTAGCGCGGGGGGCGGACACTGAAGCTTTCTTT. Its protein is CASSLARGADTEAFF.